A single sample gave rise to the 21 T cell receptor beta chains below, sequenced in a study of blood T cell repertoires in COVID-19. Assay used: immunoSEQ multiplex PCR; TCRdb lists only in-frame clones, some missing. The table lists roughly 90,000 clones, 80% of them singletons, with 10% in the top ten. The sample was peripheral blood. The receptors here all came from a woman in her seventies with acute or convalescent COVID-19.

The chain carries TRBV30 and TRBJ2-2, with D perhaps matching TRBD2 (6 bases). The CDR3 is 15 residues long. The V and J ends lost 3 bases and 1 base respectively, with 12 bases between them. Germline V lookup: CDR1 GTSNPN, CDR2 SVGIG (reference sequence). CDR3 protein: CAWSAGLLNTGELFF. The CDR3, as DNA: TGTGCCTGGAGCGCGGGACTTCTGAACACCGGGGAGCTGTTTTTT.

The chain employs TRBV24-1 and TRBJ2-7; D perhaps matches TRBD1 (5 bases). The CDR3 runs to 14 residues. Trimming took 9 bases from V and 2 from J, leaving 16 bases between them. Germline V gene lookup returns CDR1 KGHDR and CDR2 SFDVKD. The DNA for the CDR3 is TGTGCCACCTTCCCCAGGGTCAGCCCCTACGAGCAGTACTTC. Amino acid sequence: CATFPRVSPYEQYF.

This clone has only a few counts. The chain uses TRBV18 and TRBJ1-5, with D maybe TRBD1 (6 bases). The V and J ends lost 5 bases and 5 bases respectively, with 10 bases between them. CDR1 is KGHSH, CDR2 LQKENI, per germline. This CDR3 region has 13 residues. CDR3 region: CASSVQGDQPQHF. The DNA for the CDR3 is TGTGCCAGCTCAGTACAGGGAGATCAGCCCCAGCATTTT.

CDR3 sequence: CASSVAQSGNTIYF. The CDR3 DNA follows: TGTGCCAGCAGCGTGGCCCAATCAGGGAACACCATATATTTT. The V and J genes are TRBV9 and TRBJ1-3; D perhaps matches TRBD1 (5 bases). V was clipped by 2 bases and J by 7 bases, with 13 bases between them. In germline, CDR1 is SGDLS, CDR2 YYNGEE. CDR3 length: 14 residues. The full variable domain, in which reference TRBV9 and TRBJ1-3 provide the parts outside the CDR3, is DSGVTQTPKHLITATGQRVTLRCSPRSGDLSVYWYQQSLDQGLQFLIQYYNGEERAKGNILERFSAQQFPDLHSELNLSSLELGDSALYFCASSVAQSGNTIYFGEGSWLTVV.

The chain recombines TRBV11-3 with TRBJ2-4, with D maybe TRBD1 (5 bases). The germline gives CDR1 SGHNT, CDR2 YENEEA. CDR3 length: 14 residues. V was pared by 1 base and J by 8 bases, with 12 bases between. For the CDR3, the DNA is TGTGCCAGCAGCTTAGGCCAGGGTAATCACATTCAGTACTTC. This codes for CASSLGQGNHIQYF.

Regarding this clone: Additional DNA sequences in this sample encode the identical CDR3. The chain recombines TRBV9 with TRBJ2-7; a possible D gene is TRBD1 (6 bases). The V end lost 4 bases, the J end lost 7 bases, and 18 bases lay between the germline ends. The CDR3 consists of 14 residues. Germline V gene sequence: CDR1 SGDLS, CDR2 YYNGEE. In nucleotides, the CDR3 is TGTGCCAGCAGCCCTAGGGGGAGCTTGGGGGAGCAGTACTTC. It codes for CASSPRGSLGEQYF.

The chain couples TRBV2 to TRBJ1-5; D gene uncertain. Germline CDR1 and CDR2: SNHLY and FYNNEI. The length of the CDR3 is 13 residues. V lost 7 bases and J 4 bases, leaving 11 bases between the germline ends. The CDR3 DNA reads as TGTGCCAGCAACCATGACGGGAATCAGCCCCAGCATTTT. Encoded protein: CASNHDGNQPQHF.

The CDR3 DNA reads as TGTGCCAGCAATGAGGGGACAACGAACACCGGGGAGCTGTTTTTT. Amino acid sequence: CASNEGTTNTGELFF. The chain recombines TRBV2 with TRBJ2-2, with a tentative D call TRBD1 (6 bases). The CDR3 spans 15 residues. Deletions cut 7 bases from V and 0 bases from J, with 12 bases between. Per the germline V gene, CDR1 is SNHLY and CDR2 is FYNNEI.

V is TRBV6-2 or TRBV6-3 and J is TRBJ1-1; D not resolved. Germline CDR1 is MNHEY and CDR2 is SVGEGT. This CDR3 has 15 residues. The ends were cut back, 6 bases at V and 8 bases at J, with 22 bases in the middle. The CDR3 coding sequence is TGTGCCAGCAGCCTTACTGAGGTGGCGCGGCTGGAAGCTTTCTTT. Amino acid sequence: CASSLTEVARLEAFF.

V usage is TRBV3-1 (or the pseudogene TRBV3-2) and J usage is TRBJ1-1, with D possibly matching TRBD1 (6 bases). The length of the CDR3 is 13 residues. The ends were cut back, 4 bases at V and 2 bases at J, with 8 bases in the middle. Germline assignment: CDR1 LGHDT and CDR2 YNNKEL (reference sequence). CDR3 nucleotide sequence: TGTGCCAGCAGCCGACAGGTAAACACTGAAGCTTTCTTT. Residues: CASSRQVNTEAFF.

This clone was counted between two and nine times. The chain joins TRBV5-1 to TRBJ2-1; 10 bases align to TRBD2. This CDR3 is built from 16 residues. With 0 bases clipped from V and 9 bases from J, the junction kept 9 bases outside the gene matches. The V gene's germline CDR1 is SGHRS and CDR2 YFSETQ. This chain's CDR3 is CASSLGLIAGGSEQFF. In nucleotides, the CDR3 is TGCGCCAGCAGCTTGGGGTTGATAGCGGGAGGCAGTGAGCAGTTCTTC.

The chain joins TRBV5-5 to TRBJ1-5; D perhaps matches TRBD1 (5 bases). The length of the CDR3 is 14 residues. V lost 4 bases, J lost 0 bases, and 8 bases lay in between. Germline-derived CDR1 and CDR2 are SGHKS and YYEKEE (reference sequence). The CDR3 nucleotides read TGTGCCAGCAGCCCCAGGGATAGCAATCAGCCCCAGCATTTT. It translates to CASSPRDSNQPQHF.

The J gene is TRBJ1-2, the V gene TRBV2; 8 bases align to TRBD1. Looked up from germline, CDR1 is SNHLY and CDR2 is FYNNEI. The CDR3 length is 14 residues. The trim removed 5 bases at V and 4 bases at J, leaving 6 bases unmatched. CDR3 sequence reads: CASSQGQESYGYTF. The CDR3 bases are TGTGCCAGCAGTCAGGGACAGGAGAGCTATGGCTACACCTTC.

The CDR3 loop reads CASSLSDRSSVAGYTF. In DNA, the CDR3 is TGTGCCAGCAGTCTCTCGGACAGATCAAGCGTGGCTGGCTACACCTTC. This chain connects TRBV28 to TRBJ1-2, with a weak D call TRBD1 (6 bases). This CDR3 comprises 16 residues. Trimming pared 5 bases from V and 7 bases from J, leaving 23 bases between. The V gene's germline CDR1 is MDHEN and CDR2 SYDVKM.

This clone was seen a handful of times. V is TRBV9 and J is TRBJ1-2; TRBD1 is a possible D gene (5 bases). Germline V gene lookup returns CDR1 SGDLS and CDR2 YYNGEE. This CDR3 has 13 residues. Trimming removed 4 bases at V and 8 bases at J, with 15 bases between. This CDR3 is CASSRGGTMGYTF. DNA for the CDR3: TGTGCCAGCAGCCGGGGAGGGACCATGGGCTACACCTTC.

The chain carries TRBV5-4 and TRBJ2-1, with 13 bases identical to TRBD2. V lost 3 bases to trimming and J lost 9 bases; unmatched junction nucleotides: 12. This CDR3 is built from 17 residues. Germline values: CDR1 SGHNT, CDR2 YYREEE (reference sequence). The DNA of the CDR3 is TGTGCCAGCAGCTCGGTAATCACTAGCGGGGGGGCAATTGAGCAGTTCTTC. This codes for CASSSVITSGGAIEQFF.

The rearrangement uses TRBV9 and TRBJ2-5; TRBD1 might be the D (5 bases). With 0 bases removed from V and 7 bases from J, the gap between germline ends came to 7 bases. CDR3 length: 12 residues. Germline V CDR1 and CDR2: SGDLS, YYNGEE. The CDR3 bases are TGTGCCAGCAGCGTAGGGGGCGGGACCCAGTACTTC. Amino acid sequence: CASSVGGGTQYF.

This chain connects TRBV19 to TRBJ1-5; perhaps TRBD1 as D (5 bases). V was trimmed by 7 bases and J by 9 bases, leaving 22 bases between them. The germline V gene has CDR1 LNHDA and CDR2 SQIVND (reference sequence). CDR3 size: 15 residues. The chain's CDR3 is CASKSGPQDGWPQHF. CDR3 nucleotide sequence: TGTGCCAGTAAATCAGGGCCCCAAGACGGATGGCCCCAGCATTTT.

The chain links TRBV5-4 to TRBJ2-5; 12 bases agree with TRBD1. V was clipped by 4 bases and J by 5 bases; unmatched bases: 6. Germline CDR1 is SGHNT and CDR2 is YYREEE (reference sequence). This CDR3 has 15 residues. CDR3 in amino acids: CASSNRDRGQETQYF. The CDR3 nucleotides are TGTGCCAGCAGCAACCGGGACAGGGGGCAGGAGACCCAGTACTTC.

The gene calls are TRBV11-2 and TRBJ1-3, with 7 bases lining up with TRBD1. The length of the CDR3 is 16 residues. Germline V gene lookup returns CDR1 SGHAT and CDR2 FQNNGV. J lost 0 bases, V lost 0 bases, and 2 bases had no gene match. CDR3 in amino acids: CASSLDHRGSGNTIYF. In nucleotides, the CDR3 is TGTGCCAGCAGCTTAGACCACAGGGGCTCTGGAAACACCATATATTTT. Full variable domain (remainder filled in from reference TRBV11-2 and TRBJ1-3): EAGVAQSPRYKIIEKRQSVAFWCNPISGHATLYWYQQILGQGPKLLIQFQNNGVVDDSQLPKDRFSAERLKGVDSTLKIQPAKLEDSAVYLCASSLDHRGSGNTIYFGEGSWLTVV.

This clone was seen at least ten times. The chain employs TRBV5-6 and TRBJ1-4, with D unresolved. This CDR3 is built from 16 residues. V was trimmed by 0 bases and J by 5 bases, leaving 14 bases between them. Looked up from germline, CDR1 is SGHDT and CDR2 is YYEEEE. CDR3 protein: CASSLAGAMRNEKLFF. The CDR3 coding sequence is TGTGCCAGCAGCTTGGCGGGAGCAATGAGGAATGAAAAACTGTTTTTT.